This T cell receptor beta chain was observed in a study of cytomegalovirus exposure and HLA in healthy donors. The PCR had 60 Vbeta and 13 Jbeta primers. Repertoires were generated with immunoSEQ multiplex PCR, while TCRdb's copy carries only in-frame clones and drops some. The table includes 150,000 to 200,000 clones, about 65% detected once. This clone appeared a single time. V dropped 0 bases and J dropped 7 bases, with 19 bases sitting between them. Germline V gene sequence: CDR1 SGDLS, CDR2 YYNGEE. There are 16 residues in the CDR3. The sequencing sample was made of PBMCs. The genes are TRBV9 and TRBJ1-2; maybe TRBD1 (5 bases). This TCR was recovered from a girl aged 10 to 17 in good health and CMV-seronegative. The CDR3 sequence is CASSVAGSSGLGGYTF. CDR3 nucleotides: TGTGCCAGCAGCGTAGCTGGGTCGTCGGGACTCGGTGGCTACACCTTC.